Presented here are 17 T cell receptor beta chains from one specimen sequenced in a study of human T cells and chemical hapten exposure. Time point noted: pre-sensitization, week 0. As to treatment: therapeutic diphenylcyclopropenone sensitization with weekly scalp DPC. TCRdb independently ran MiXCR on the RACE reads; one entry per CDR3 protein. The data hold more than 85,000 distinct CDR3 sequences, with 7.5% to 9.5% observed a single time. Sequencing used whole blood, obtained in connection with sensitization to the hapten diphenylcyclopropenone (DPC). The source is a man aged 40-49 years with alopecia areata. Some clones in this sample may be carry-over from other donors' samples.

This clonotype was seen more than once but under ten times. The V call is TRBV12-3 or TRBV12-4, the J call TRBJ1-4; D is perhaps TRBD1 (6 bases). This CDR3 has 14 amino acids. Trimming took off 3 bases at V and 3 bases at J, with 8 bases between the two ends. CDR3 in amino acids: CASSFRGSNEKLFF. As DNA, the CDR3 is TGTGCCAGCAGTTTTAGGGGGTCTAATGAAAAACTGTTTTTT.

This clonotype occurred many times. The chain carries TRBV5-1 and TRBJ1-1; D may be TRBD1 (5 bases). The germline gives CDR1 SGHRS, CDR2 YFSETQ. This CDR3 comprises 15 residues. The germline V and J ends were trimmed by 0 bases and 2 bases, with 11 bases remaining between them. CDR3 nucleotide sequence: TGCGCCAGCAGCTTGGATGGGGCGGCCAACACTGAAGCTTTCTTT. Its translation: CASSLDGAANTEAFF.

The chain is built from TRBV6-5 and TRBJ2-3; tentative D call: TRBD2 (6 bases). The V gene lost 11 bases and the J gene lost 7 bases, with 25 bases spanning the gap. CDR1 MNHEY and CDR2 SVGAGI come from the germline V gene. The CDR3 sequence is 15 residues long. In nucleotides, the CDR3 is TGTGCCTCCCGCCGTGGGACTGGATACCCTTATACGCAGTATTTT. It translates to CASRRGTGYPYTQYF.

This clonotype turned up a few times. V usage is TRBV28 and J usage is TRBJ2-4; D gene uncertain. Germline CDR1 reads MDHEN; CDR2 reads SYDVKM. The CDR3 is made up of 16 amino acids. Deletions cut 2 bases from V and 1 base from J, with 12 bases between. CDR3 protein: CASSLHSERAKNIQYF. For the CDR3, the DNA is TGTGCCAGCAGTTTACACTCAGAGAGGGCCAAAAACATTCAGTACTTC.

This chain joins TRBV6-2 or TRBV6-3 and TRBJ1-1, with a tentative D call TRBD1 (5 bases). Trimming took off 4 bases at V and 8 bases at J, with 11 bases between the two ends. This CDR3 has 12 residues. The germline CDR1 and CDR2 sequences are MNHEY and SVGEGT. The CDR3 nucleotides are TGTGCCAGCAGTTCCGACAGCCCGGAAGCTTTCTTT. It translates to CASSSDSPEAFF.

This clonotype has just a few counts. The J gene is TRBJ2-6, the V gene TRBV6-2 or TRBV6-3, with TRBD2 identical over 7 bases. The junction had 16 bases not matched to a gene; V was cut back by 5 bases and J by 0 bases. The CDR3 has 20 residues. Germline V CDR1 and CDR2: MNHEY, SVGEGT. The CDR3 reads CASSLTRRLAPSSGANVLTF. CDR3 coding DNA: TGTGCCAGCAGTCTCACGCGACGACTAGCACCGAGCTCTGGGGCCAACGTCCTGACTTTC.

This clonotype showed up just a few times. The genes are TRBV19 and TRBJ2-1; maybe TRBD2 (6 bases). Germline lookup yields CDR1 LNHDA and CDR2 SQIVND (reference sequence). The V end was cut by 3 bases, the J end by 3 bases, with 18 bases between. This CDR3 comprises 17 residues. Written as DNA, the CDR3 is TGTGCCAGTAGTATCCCCCCCCGGCGGGATAACTACAATGAGCAGTTCTTC. Translating gives CASSIPPRRDNYNEQFF.

The chain couples TRBV7-6 to TRBJ2-1; 8 nucleotides agree with TRBD1. CDR3 length equals 13 residues. The V and J ends lost 2 bases and 9 bases, in that order; junction bases with no gene match: 3. CDR1 and CDR2 (germline): SGHVS, FNYEAQ. The CDR3 region has the DNA TGTGCCAGCAGCTTAACAGGGGGGAGTGAGCAGTTCTTC. Its protein is CASSLTGGSEQFF.

V usage is TRBV10-3 and J usage is TRBJ2-4, with D perhaps TRBD2 (5 bases). The CDR3 extends over 13 amino acids. Trimming took off 3 bases at V and 8 bases at J, with 11 bases between the two ends. Germline V gene data show CDR1 as ENHRY and CDR2 as SYGVKD. The CDR3 here is CAISDDSEDIQYF. The DNA for the CDR3 is TGTGCCATCAGTGACGACTCGGAGGACATTCAGTACTTC.

The sample holds many counts of this clonotype. The rearrangement links TRBV20-1 to TRBJ1-5, with 8 nucleotides matching TRBD1. The germline V gene has CDR1 DFQATT and CDR2 SNEGSKA (reference sequence). Germline trimming cut 0 bases from V and 6 bases from J; bases unmatched to any gene: 10. The CDR3 runs 16 residues. CDR3 in amino acids: CSARDFLAGTGQPQHF. CDR3 in DNA: TGCAGTGCTAGAGATTTTTTGGCAGGGACAGGTCAGCCCCAGCATTTT.

The gene calls are TRBV20-1 and TRBJ2-7; 11 nucleotides line up with TRBD1. The CDR3 is 12 residues long. Unmatched junction bases numbered 2, after V lost 3 bases and J lost 7 bases. Germline V gene sequence: CDR1 DFQATT, CDR2 SNEGSKA (reference sequence). The CDR3 protein is CSARDRGLEQYV. CDR3 coding DNA: TGCAGTGCTAGGGACAGGGGGCTTGAGCAGTACGTC.

This clonotype was seen repeatedly, ten times or more. V and J are TRBV20-1 and TRBJ2-1; D may be TRBD1 (7 bases). Trimming took off 0 bases at V and 7 bases at J, with 16 bases between the two ends. Germline CDR1 and CDR2: DFQATT and SNEGSKA (reference sequence). The CDR3 length is 15 residues. CDR3 nucleotides: TGCAGTGCTAGAGATCCAGCTTCAGGGGGGAATGAGCAGTTCTTC. Its protein product is CSARDPASGGNEQFF.

This clonotype was counted ten times or more. The J gene is TRBJ1-5, the V gene TRBV6-5; D gene unclear. V lost 6 bases and J 3 bases, leaving 9 bases between the germline ends. This CDR3 is 13 amino acids long. Per the germline V gene, CDR1 is MNHEY and CDR2 is SVGAGI. CDR3 loop: CASRHGVNQPQHF. The DNA for the CDR3 is TGTGCCAGCAGGCATGGGGTCAATCAGCCCCAGCATTTT.

This clonotype was counted only a few times. V gene TRBV24-1 combines with J gene TRBJ1-5; maybe TRBD1 (5 bases). V shed 2 bases and J shed 0 bases, with 10 bases lying between them. This CDR3 has 16 residues. Germline V gene data show CDR1 as KGHDR and CDR2 as SFDVKD. Here the CDR3 DNA reads TGTGCCACCAGTGATTCGGGACGGAGTAGCAATCAGCCCCAGCATTTT. Translating gives CATSDSGRSSNQPQHF.

This clonotype appeared a few times. The chain recombines TRBV10-3 with TRBJ2-3; no clear D. There are 15 residues in the CDR3. Trimming cost V 0 bases and J 0 bases, with 7 bases left between them. Germline lookup yields CDR1 ENHRY and CDR2 SYGVKD. The CDR3 is CAISESYASTDTQYF. The DNA of the CDR3 is TGTGCCATCAGTGAGTCCTACGCTAGCACAGATACGCAGTATTTT.

A note on this clonotype: The junction does not match germline at one end; this may be a read error. The chain combines TRBV7-7 with TRBJ2-2; 8 bases are a match to TRBD2. This CDR3 has 18 residues. Germline V gene lookup returns CDR1 SSHAT and CDR2 FNYEAQ (reference sequence). The chain's CDR3 is CASSKSPGGSGMPGELFF. In nucleotides, the CDR3 is TGTGCTAGCAGCAAAAGCCCGGGGGGTAGCGGGATGCCCGGGGAGCTGTTTTTT.

This clonotype was recorded at least ten times. The V gene is TRBV7-9, the J gene TRBJ1-5; 9 bases are a match to TRBD1. V lost 5 bases, J lost 6 bases, and 5 bases stayed unmatched. Germline V gene data show CDR1 as SEHNR and CDR2 as FQNEAQ (reference sequence). This CDR3 comprises 14 residues. CDR3 sequence reads: CASSRTGGVQPQHF. In nucleotides, the CDR3 is TGTGCCAGCAGCCGAACAGGGGGCGTTCAGCCCCAGCATTTT.